The rows below give T cell receptor beta chains drawn from one sample of a study of blood T cell repertoires in COVID-19. Repertoires were generated with immunoSEQ multiplex PCR, while TCRdb's copy carries only in-frame clones and drops some. The repertoire holds about 120,000 clones, with approximately 90% as singletons. Sequenced material: peripheral blood. These receptor sequences come from a human donor with acute or convalescent COVID-19. The donor label of this sample is uncertain. Both conserved end residues are part of each CDR3. The order of the fields is V gene, D gene, J gene, clone size, CDR3 protein, CDR3 DNA. D genes are given only for firm matches. Some rows have no size entry. The others give once, few or many, or a class for an expanded clone.

V gene: TRBV5-1
D gene: .
J gene: TRBJ2-1
clone size: .
CDR3 protein: CASSLQDIGNEQFF
CDR3 DNA: TGCGCCAGCAGCTTACAGGACATTGGCAATGAGCAGTTCTTC

V gene: TRBV5-1
D gene: TRBD2
J gene: TRBJ2-1
clone size: .
CDR3 protein: CASSLVGGIYNEQFF
CDR3 DNA: TGCGCCAGCAGCTTGGTGGGGGGGATTTACAATGAGCAGTTCTTC

V gene: TRBV5-5
D gene: .
J gene: TRBJ2-4
clone size: .
CDR3 protein: CASSLDQGVNIQYF
CDR3 DNA: TGTGCCAGCAGCTTGGACCAGGGTGTAAACATTCAGTACTTC

V gene: TRBV7-9
D gene: .
J gene: TRBJ1-2
clone size: .
CDR3 protein: CASSPNGTRHYGYTF
CDR3 DNA: TGTGCCAGCAGTCCGAACGGGACACGGCACTATGGCTACACCTTC

V gene: TRBV29-1
D gene: .
J gene: TRBJ2-5
clone size: .
CDR3 protein: CSVGLGLPGGPETQYF
CDR3 DNA: TGCAGCGTTGGGCTTGGGCTTCCAGGGGGGCCAGAGACCCAGTACTTC

V gene: TRBV29-1
D gene: .
J gene: TRBJ2-1
clone size: once
CDR3 protein: CSVNIQGGEQFF
CDR3 DNA: TGCAGCGTTAACATCCAGGGTGGGGAACAGTTCTTC

V gene: TRBV7-2
D gene: .
J gene: TRBJ1-1
clone size: .
CDR3 protein: CASSTYRENTEAFF
CDR3 DNA: TGTGCCAGCAGCACATACAGGGAGAACACTGAAGCTTTCTTT

V gene: TRBV7-8
D gene: .
J gene: TRBJ2-1
clone size: .
CDR3 protein: CASSLLRARESYNEQFF
CDR3 DNA: TGTGCCAGCAGCTTACTCAGAGCGAGAGAATCCTACAATGAGCAGTTCTTC

V gene: TRBV27
D gene: .
J gene: TRBJ1-3
clone size: .
CDR3 protein: CASRAPGNTIYF
CDR3 DNA: TGTGCCAGCAGAGCCCCGGGTAACACCATATATTTT

V gene: TRBV6-5
D gene: .
J gene: TRBJ2-5
clone size: .
CDR3 protein: CASSYDEAQYF
CDR3 DNA: TGTGCCAGCAGTTACGACGAGGCCCAGTACTTC

V gene: TRBV7-2
D gene: .
J gene: TRBJ2-5
clone size: .
CDR3 protein: CASSGRQETQYF
CDR3 DNA: TGTGCCAGCAGCGGCAGACAAGAGACCCAGTACTTC

V gene: TRBV6-2/TRBV6-3
D gene: .
J gene: TRBJ2-7
clone size: .
CDR3 protein: CASSYNSHYEQYF
CDR3 DNA: TGTGCCAGCAGTTACAATTCCCACTACGAGCAGTACTTC

V gene: TRBV6-1
D gene: TRBD1
J gene: TRBJ1-6
clone size: .
CDR3 protein: CASSAGTGTLNSPLHF
CDR3 DNA: TGTGCTAGCAGTGCGGGGACAGGGACCTTAAATTCACCCCTCCACTTT